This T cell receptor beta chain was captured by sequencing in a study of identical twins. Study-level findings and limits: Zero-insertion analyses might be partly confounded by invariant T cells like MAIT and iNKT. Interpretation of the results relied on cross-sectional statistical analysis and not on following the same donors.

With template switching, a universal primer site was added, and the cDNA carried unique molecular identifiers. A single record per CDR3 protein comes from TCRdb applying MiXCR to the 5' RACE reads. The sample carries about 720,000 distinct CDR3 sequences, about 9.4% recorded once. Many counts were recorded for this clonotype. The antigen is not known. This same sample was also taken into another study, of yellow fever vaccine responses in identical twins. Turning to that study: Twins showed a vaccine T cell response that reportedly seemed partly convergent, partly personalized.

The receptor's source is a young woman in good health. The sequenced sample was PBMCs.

CDR3 region: CASSFDEQYF. In DNA form, the CDR3 reads TGTGCCAGCAGTTTTGACGAGCAGTACTTC. The chain carries TRBV28 and TRBJ2-7; D uncertain. Germline CDR1 MDHEN, CDR2 SYDVKM. The CDR3 has 10 amino acids. The V end was cut by 3 bases, the J end by 5 bases, with 2 bases between.